This TCR beta chain was documented in a study of blood T cell repertoires in COVID-19. About the study: T cells, B-cell-depleted T cells, or PBMCs supplied cDNA or gDNA.

CDR3 size: 14 residues. The ends were cut back, 6 bases at V and 6 bases at J, with 17 bases in the middle. Germline loops: CDR1 SGHKS, CDR2 YYEKEE (reference sequence). Clones were read by immunoSEQ multiplex PCR, and TCRdb kept only the in-frame ones, dropping some. The top ten hold 10% to 13% of the sample, which has about 98,000 clones, roughly 86% seen once. V gene TRBV5-5 combines with J gene TRBJ2-3, with D maybe TRBD1 (5 bases). The source is a man aged 50-59 years with acute or convalescent COVID-19. Specimen: peripheral blood. The CDR3 region has the DNA TGTGCCAGCAACCAGGACACCGCTCGGGATACGCAGTATTTT. Amino acid sequence: CASNQDTARDTQYF.